Following are 5 T cell receptor beta chains from one sample sequenced in a study of identifying expanded T cells in peripheral blood (dated by TCRdb to the late 2010s). The method was the immunoSEQ multiplex PCR assay. Not all clones reach the TCRdb copy of this immuneACCESS table, which keeps in-frame sequences only. Checked studies attribute under half of the gap to unresolved V genes and leave the rest unexplained. Counted in this sample were tens of thousands of clones; around 89% of them appeared once. 4% to 4.5% of the sample is taken by the ten largest. Sequences were obtained from blood. These TCRs come from a person aged 18 to 70 in good health.

The chain uses TRBV15 and TRBJ2-3, with a weak D call TRBD2 (6 bases). Per the germline V gene, CDR1 is LNHNV and CDR2 is YYDKDF (reference sequence). The CDR3 has 16 residues. Trimming removed 5 bases from V and 0 bases from J, with 15 bases in between. The CDR3 here is CATSPFGGGSTDTQYF. For the CDR3, the DNA is TGTGCCACCAGCCCGTTCGGGGGAGGTAGCACAGATACGCAGTATTTT.

CDR3 DNA sequence: TGCGCCAGCAGCTTGAGGTACGGGCGCAATGAGCAGTTCTTC. It yields the protein CASSLRYGRNEQFF. J is TRBJ2-1 and V is TRBV5-1; D remains unclear. Between the trimmed V and J ends, which lost 1 base and 6 bases, there was a span of 11 bases. This CDR3 is 14 amino acids long. The germline V gene has CDR1 SGHRS and CDR2 YFSETQ.

The rearrangement links TRBV30 to TRBJ1-5, with D possibly matching TRBD1 (6 bases). V gave up 0 bases and J gave up 3 bases, with 12 bases separating them. Germline-derived CDR1 and CDR2 are GTSNPN and SVGIG (reference sequence). This CDR3 is 15 amino acids long. Written as DNA, the CDR3 is TGTGCCTGGAGTGTGAGGGGGGCGTACAATCAGCCCCAGCATTTT. It encodes CAWSVRGAYNQPQHF.

The chain joins TRBV4-2 to TRBJ1-1, with 7 nucleotides matching TRBD1. This CDR3 is built from 13 residues. V trimming: 3 bases; J trimming: 6 bases; junction bases outside the gene matches: 4. Germline V CDR1 and CDR2: LGHNA, YNFKEQ. CDR3 amino acids: CASSHGTEPEAFF. For the CDR3, the DNA is TGTGCCAGCAGCCATGGGACAGAACCTGAAGCTTTCTTT.

This chain uses TRBV30 with TRBJ2-7; tentatively, D is TRBD2 (5 bases). V dropped 7 bases and J dropped 2 bases, with 21 bases sitting between them. The CDR3 runs to 15 residues. In germline, CDR1 is GTSNPN, CDR2 SVGIG (reference sequence). CDR3 nucleotides: TGTGCCTCCGAAGGTGGCGGGTTCAGTGCCTACGAGCAGTACTTC. Translated: CASEGGGFSAYEQYF.